The clone carrying this T cell receptor beta chain has a count of ten or more. The data were obtained in a study of tumor-infiltrating lymphocytes in primary liver carcinoma. The source material, roughly 20-31 mg of unsorted bulk tissue, was used to co-extract RNA and DNA. TCR beta cDNA was prepared out of 500 ng total RNA by means of a constant-region primer. What produced the TCR beta libraries was three nested multiplex PCR rounds using slightly modified ARM-PCR. MiXCR was run by TCRdb on the multiplex PCR reads, yielding one entry per CDR3 protein. The profile shows around 100,000 distinct CDR3 sequences, approximately 68% of them singletons. The clonotype was recovered from a woman aged 60-75 years with primary liver carcinoma and hepatitis B virus infection. Sequencing input: liver tumor tissue from sampling region 5. Subset given: tumor region T5, tumor centre.

The CDR3 DNA is TGTGCCAGCAGCCCAAGGAGGGTTACCACTGAAGCTTTCTTT. The encoded protein is CASSPRRVTTEAFF. This chain uses TRBV4-2 with TRBJ1-1; D remains unclear. The CDR3 runs 14 residues. V was cut by 4 bases and J by 4 bases, with 13 bases left in between. The V gene's germline CDR1 is LGHNA and CDR2 YNFKEQ.